This TCR beta chain was found in a study of OX40 agonist ivuxolimab in advanced cancers. Findings and limits, study-wide: In the expanded peripheral T cells, antigen specificity was never determined.

A word on this clone: What it binds is not known.

TCRdb's copy holds only in-frame clones and misses some; the assay was immunoSEQ multiplex PCR. This table holds around 40,000 clones, 80% found once. The source of this sequence is an adult with an advanced solid tumor such as melanoma, head and neck, liver or kidney cancer. The material sequenced was CD4+ or CD8+ T cells sorted from blood, taken in a trial of the OX40 agonist ivuxolimab.

This CDR3 reads CASSDGGRYGYTF. The CDR3 nucleotides read TGTGCCAGCAGTGATGGGGGAAGGTATGGCTACACCTTC. The chain couples TRBV6-1 to TRBJ1-2; the D gene is possibly TRBD1 (5 bases). V was clipped by 3 bases and J by 5 bases, with 10 bases between them. The CDR3 contains 13 residues. The germline gives CDR1 MNHNS, CDR2 SASEGT.